Below, 18 T cell receptor beta chains from the same sample are listed, as sequenced in a study of T cells in women clearing cervical HPV infection. Assay: immunoSEQ multiplex PCR; the TCRdb copy retains only in-frame clones and omits some. The sample spans about 14,000 clones; the ten largest clones claim 7.6%. The material sequenced was blood buffy coat. The receptors come from a woman aged 18-69 years with a cervical HPV16 infection that either progressed to CIN3+ or cleared (not recorded which).

Remarks on this clone: The CDR3 goes on 3 residues after the read ends, and that part is filled in from the germline J gene. V usage is TRBV19 and J usage is TRBJ1-2; D possibly corresponds to TRBD1 (6 bases). Germline assignment: CDR1 LNHDA and CDR2 SQIVND (reference sequence). The CDR3 is 17 amino acids. CDR3 bases read: TGTGCCAGTAGTATAAGGACAGCCCAAACTTCCTCCTACGAC. As protein: CASSIRTAQTSSYD. The full-length CDR3 reads as CASSIRTAQTSSYDYTF.

Note on this clone: The read ends 3 residues shy of where the CDR3 ends; the end is completed using the germline J gene. This chain connects TRBV7-2 to TRBJ1-2; D is possibly TRBD1 (5 bases). The CDR3 covers 14 residues. From germline, CDR1 is SGHTA and CDR2 FQGNSA. The CDR3 loop is CASSFSRDSYDYTF. The DNA read from the CDR3 is TGTGCCAGCAGCTTCAGCAGGGATTCCTACGAC.

A remark on this clone: The CDR3 end lies 3 residues beyond the end of the read and is filled in from the germline J gene. This sequence joins TRBV6-2 or TRBV6-3 and TRBJ1-4; TRBD1 is a possible D gene (5 bases). CDR3 length: 13 residues. CDR1 is MNHEY and CDR2 is SVGEGT in the germline V gene. The CDR3 loop is CASSPSGANVLFF. Incomplete CDR3 DNA: TGTGCCAGCAGCCCCTCTGGGGCCAACGTA.

This clone is identified as medium-sized (0.01 to 0.1%) from frequency. The missing CDR3 end, 3 residues past where the read stops, is filled in from the germline J gene. This chain connects TRBV10-1 to TRBJ2-4; a weak D match, TRBD1 (5 bases). Trimming stripped 5 bases from V and 2 bases from J, with 10 bases between. The CDR3 has 14 amino acids. From germline, CDR1 is WNHNN and CDR2 SYGVQD (reference sequence). CDR3 DNA, as far as it was read: TGCGCCAGCAGTCGCCAGGGTTCCAAAAACATT. As protein: CASSRQGSKNI. The entire CDR3 protein is CASSRQGSKNIQYF.

A word on this clone: The read gets to within 3 residues of the CDR3 end, and the germline J gene fills in the rest. This chain links TRBV6-2 or TRBV6-3 with TRBJ1-3; the D gene is possibly TRBD1 (5 bases). The CDR3 is 14 residues long. CDR1 is MNHEY and CDR2 is SVGEGT in the germline V gene. The ends were cut back, 9 bases at V and 0 bases at J, with 12 bases in the middle. This chain's CDR3 is CASTGHLSGNTIYF. Incomplete CDR3 DNA: TGTGCCAGTACAGGACACCTCTCTGGAAACACC.

Points on this clone: The read is 3 residues too short to cover the CDR3 end, so that end is filled in from the germline J gene. This sequence joins TRBV4-1 and TRBJ1-1; possible D gene TRBD1, 5 bases. The germline V gene encodes CDR1 MGHRA and CDR2 YSYEKL. This CDR3 is built from 15 residues. Trimming removed 0 bases at V and 1 base at J, with 9 bases between. The CDR3 bases that were read are TGCGCCAGCAGCCAAGAAGGGGAGGGGAACACTGAA. It yields the protein CASSQEGEGNTE. The CDR3 as a whole reads CASSQEGEGNTEAFF.

For this clone: The CDR3 is cut off 3 residues early in the read; its end comes from the germline J gene. This sequence joins TRBV2 and TRBJ2-3; D gene unclear. Per germline, CDR1 SNHLY and CDR2 FYNNEI. There are 13 residues in the CDR3. The DNA read from the CDR3 is TGTGCCAGCAGCATACACCTGCAAGAGACG. Amino acids: CASSIHLQET. The whole CDR3 protein is CASSIHLQETQYF.

Points on this clone: The read comes to an end 3 residues before the CDR3 does, leaving the germline J gene to fill in the end. The chain is built from TRBV9 and TRBJ1-3; perhaps TRBD1 as D (5 bases). V shed 3 bases and J shed 0 bases, with 19 bases lying between them. There are 18 residues in the CDR3. Germline-derived CDR1 and CDR2 are SGDLS and YYNGEE. CDR3 in amino acids: CASSAHEIQVYSGNTIYF. The covered CDR3 bases are TGTGCCAGCAGCGCACATGAGATACAGGTGTACTCTGGAAACACC.

In regard to this clone: The read finishes 3 residues shy of the CDR3 end, and the germline J gene is used to complete it. This chain links TRBV19 with TRBJ1-2, with TRBD1 identical over 8 bases. This CDR3 has 14 amino acids. Losses at the gene ends were 5 bases for V and 7 bases for J; bases not matched to a gene: 9. Germline assignment: CDR1 LNHDA and CDR2 SQIVND (reference sequence). The part of the CDR3 DNA that was read is TGTGCCAGTAGTTCGGACAGGGTGGTGTTTGGC. This translates into CASSSDRVVFG. From start to end, the CDR3 is CASSSDRVVFGYTF.

Turning to this clone: The CDR3 goes on 3 residues after the read ends, and that part is filled in from the germline J gene. The V and J genes are TRBV5-1 and TRBJ1-6; D gene uncertain. V was cut by 2 bases and J by 7 bases, with 10 bases left in between. Germline CDR1 SGHRS, CDR2 YFSETQ. CDR3 size: 14 residues. Partial CDR3 DNA: TGCGCCAGCAGCTTACACGGAGGGAATTCACCC. It is translated as CASSLHGGNSP. The entire CDR3 reads CASSLHGGNSPLHF.

In the case of this clone: The read finishes 3 residues shy of the CDR3 end, and the germline J gene is used to complete it. The chain recombines TRBV2 with TRBJ2-2; no firm D call. Germline CDR1 SNHLY, CDR2 FYNNEI. CDR3 length: 15 residues. The ends were cut back, 4 bases at V and 0 bases at J, with 9 bases in the middle. The CDR3 region is CASSVKGTNTGELFF. The sequenced part of the CDR3 DNA is TGTGCCAGCAGTGTCAAGGGTACGAACACCGGGGAG.

With respect to this clone: The CDR3 goes on 3 residues after the read ends, and that part is filled in from the germline J gene. The chain links TRBV14 to TRBJ2-3, with 11 nucleotides matching TRBD2. Germline-derived CDR1 and CDR2 are SGHDN and FVKESK. With V trimmed by 3 bases and J by 0 bases, 5 bases remained unmatched. The CDR3 consists of 17 residues. The sequenced CDR3 bases are TGTGCCAGCAGCCAGCAACTAGCGGGGGTTAGCACAGATACG. Amino acid sequence: CASSQQLAGVSTDT. In full, the CDR3 reads CASSQQLAGVSTDTQYF.

Comment on this clone: Its ends do not fully match the called genes, so a read error is possible. The read terminates 3 residues before the CDR3 end, so the remaining end is supplied by the germline J gene. The rearrangement links TRBV4-2 to TRBJ2-7, with 11 bases matching TRBD1. Germline-derived CDR1 and CDR2 are LGHNA and YNFKEQ. This CDR3 contains 16 residues. The part of the CDR3 DNA that was read is TGCGCCAGCAGCCTAAATACCGGGACAGGGGGCTACGAG. As protein: CASSLNTGTGGYE. The complete CDR3 reads CASSLNTGTGGYEQYF.

With respect to this clone: The read ends 3 residues shy of where the CDR3 ends; the end is completed using the germline J gene. The V gene is TRBV19, the J gene TRBJ2-1, with 11 bases aligning to TRBD2. This CDR3 has 17 amino acids. Germline V CDR1 and CDR2: LNHDA, SQIVND (reference sequence). The V segment lost 3 bases and the J segment 8 bases; nucleotides outside the gene matches: 12. CDR3 bases read: TGTGCCAGTAGTATCGTCCCCTATAGCGGGAGGGTTGATGAG. Protein product: CASSIVPYSGRVDE. The CDR3 in full is CASSIVPYSGRVDEQFF.

As regards this clone: The CDR3 end is not reached by the read, which stops 3 residues before it; the germline J gene fills it in. V and J are TRBV5-6 and TRBJ1-6, with D perhaps matching TRBD1 (5 bases). The germline gives CDR1 SGHDT, CDR2 YYEEEE. The CDR3 spans 15 residues. The V end was cut by 4 bases, the J end by 9 bases, with 17 bases between. The covered CDR3 bases are TGTGCCAGCAGCCGGAGGCAGGGTCGGAGTTCACCC. Protein product: CASSRRQGRSSP. The whole CDR3 sequence reads CASSRRQGRSSPLHF.

As regards this clone: The read falls 3 residues short of the CDR3 end, and the missing part is taken from the germline J gene. The V and J genes are TRBV6-1 and TRBJ2-3; the D is unclear. V was cut by 0 bases and J by 4 bases, with 11 bases left in between. The germline CDR1 and CDR2 sequences are MNHNS and SASEGT. The CDR3 is 15 residues long. The sequenced CDR3 bases are TGTGCCAGCAGTGAAGCGGTTCCTAGATCAGATACG. Protein: CASSEAVPRSDT. The full CDR3 protein reads CASSEAVPRSDTQYF.

A word on this clone: With the read ending 3 residues before the CDR3 end, the germline J gene is used to fill in that end. V gene TRBV7-6 combines with J gene TRBJ1-2; D not certain. The CDR3 is 14 residues long. In germline, CDR1 is SGHVS, CDR2 FNYEAQ. Incomplete CDR3 DNA: TGTGCCAGCAGCACGCCCGACGGCACAGATACC. This sequence encodes CASSTPDGTDT. From start to end, the CDR3 is CASSTPDGTDTYTF.

This clone counts as medium-sized by frequency. The CDR3 region is CASGLGGTANFYNEQFF. The part of the CDR3 DNA that was read is TGTGCTAGTGGTTTGGGGGGGACAGCCAATTTTTACAATGAG. V usage is TRBV12-5 and J usage is TRBJ2-1; 7 bases are a match to TRBD1. The read ends 3 residues shy of where the CDR3 ends; the end is completed using the germline J gene. J was trimmed by 4 bases and V by 1 base; bases with no gene match: 10. Per the germline V gene, CDR1 is LGHNT and CDR2 is FRNRAP. This CDR3 has 17 amino acids.